Listed below are T cell receptor beta chains from one sample, sequenced in a study of blood T cell repertoires in COVID-19. The method was immunoSEQ multiplex PCR; TCRdb's version includes in-frame clones alone and lacks a portion of them. The data show approximately 100,000 clones, over 70% seen once. Source material: peripheral blood. The origin of the receptors is an elderly woman with acute or convalescent COVID-19. Each CDR3 is given with its conserved first and last residue. A D gene is named only where the DNA matches it firmly. Size values are once, few and many counts, or a class for expanded clones, and some rows have none.

d_call: TRBD1
v_call: TRBV5-1
clone_size: .
j_call: TRBJ1-4
cdr3_aa: CASSLEGGGGEKLFF
cdr3_nt: TGCGCCAGCAGCTTGGAAGGGGGCGGAGGTGAAAAACTGTTTTTT

d_call: TRBD1
v_call: TRBV5-1
clone_size: .
j_call: TRBJ1-4
cdr3_aa: CASSFTATGGNEKLFF
cdr3_nt: TGCGCCAGCAGCTTCACCGCAACAGGGGGTAATGAAAAACTGTTTTTT

d_call: .
v_call: TRBV19
clone_size: .
j_call: TRBJ1-5
cdr3_aa: CASTPGQGSNQPQHF
cdr3_nt: TGTGCCAGTACCCCCGGGCAGGGCAGCAATCAGCCCCAGCATTTT

d_call: TRBD1
v_call: TRBV6-2/TRBV6-3
clone_size: .
j_call: TRBJ1-5
cdr3_aa: CASSPRGSHQPQHF
cdr3_nt: TGTGCCAGCAGCCCCAGGGGGAGTCATCAGCCCCAGCATTTT

d_call: .
v_call: TRBV27
clone_size: .
j_call: TRBJ1-3
cdr3_aa: CASSLMGGTGNTIYF
cdr3_nt: TGTGCCAGCAGTTTAATGGGGGGGACTGGAAACACCATATATTTT

d_call: .
v_call: TRBV7-9
clone_size: .
j_call: TRBJ1-2
cdr3_aa: CASSPSGTTQRGDDGYTF
cdr3_nt: TGTGCCAGCAGCCCGAGTGGGACAACACAACGGGGTGATGACGGCTACACCTTC

d_call: TRBD1
v_call: TRBV6-5
clone_size: few
j_call: TRBJ2-2
cdr3_aa: CASVTDRGKVGELFF
cdr3_nt: TGTGCCAGCGTCACGGACAGGGGGAAAGTCGGGGAGCTGTTTTTT

d_call: TRBD2
v_call: TRBV7-2
clone_size: once
j_call: TRBJ2-5
cdr3_aa: CASSLDGGVWETQYF
cdr3_nt: TGTGCCAGCAGCTTAGACGGGGGGGTGTGGGAGACCCAGTACTTC

d_call: .
v_call: TRBV6-5
clone_size: .
j_call: TRBJ1-1
cdr3_aa: CASSYGWPNTEAFF
cdr3_nt: TGTGCCAGCAGTTATGGCTGGCCGAACACTGAAGCTTTCTTT

d_call: TRBD2
v_call: TRBV7-2
clone_size: .
j_call: TRBJ2-5
cdr3_aa: CASSSGGRGRETQYF
cdr3_nt: TGTGCCAGCAGCTCAGGAGGGAGGGGCCGTGAGACCCAGTACTTC

d_call: TRBD2
v_call: TRBV6-2/TRBV6-3
clone_size: .
j_call: TRBJ2-1
cdr3_aa: CASSPRGGAYNEQFF
cdr3_nt: TGTGCCAGCAGCCCCCGCGGGGGGGCTTACAATGAGCAGTTCTTC

d_call: TRBD1
v_call: TRBV10-2
clone_size: few
j_call: TRBJ1-6
cdr3_aa: CASSEKGTGISPLHF
cdr3_nt: TGCGCCAGCAGTGAGAAGGGGACAGGGATTTCACCCCTCCACTTT

d_call: TRBD1
v_call: TRBV24-1
clone_size: .
j_call: TRBJ2-7
cdr3_aa: CATSDSGTGGTYEQYF
cdr3_nt: TGTGCCACCAGTGATTCCGGGACAGGGGGTACTTACGAGCAGTACTTC

d_call: TRBD2
v_call: TRBV7-9
clone_size: .
j_call: TRBJ2-3
cdr3_aa: CASSLASGGDTQYF
cdr3_nt: TGTGCCAGCAGCTTGGCCAGCGGGGGAGATACGCAGTATTTT

d_call: .
v_call: TRBV30
clone_size: .
j_call: TRBJ1-3
cdr3_aa: CAWSRQDSGNTIYF
cdr3_nt: TGTGCCTGGAGTAGACAGGACTCTGGAAACACCATATATTTT

d_call: .
v_call: TRBV7-2
clone_size: .
j_call: TRBJ2-3
cdr3_aa: CASSLEPRGATDTQYF
cdr3_nt: TGTGCCAGCAGCTTAGAGCCCCGTGGAGCAACAGATACGCAGTATTTT

d_call: .
v_call: TRBV5-6
clone_size: .
j_call: TRBJ1-1
cdr3_aa: CASSFSGTEAFF
cdr3_nt: TGTGCCAGCAGCTTCTCGGGGACTGAAGCTTTCTTT

d_call: .
v_call: TRBV3-1/TRBV3-2
clone_size: .
j_call: TRBJ1-2
cdr3_aa: CASSPQTAQTYGYTF
cdr3_nt: TGTGCCAGCAGCCCCCAGACAGCCCAGACCTATGGCTACACCTTC

d_call: .
v_call: TRBV5-5
clone_size: .
j_call: TRBJ1-3
cdr3_aa: CASSLEAFSGNTIYF
cdr3_nt: TGTGCCAGCAGCTTGGAAGCCTTCTCTGGAAACACCATATATTTT

d_call: .
v_call: TRBV28
clone_size: .
j_call: TRBJ2-1
cdr3_aa: CASSLLVEASVFDEQFF
cdr3_nt: TGTGCCAGCAGTTTATTAGTCGAGGCTAGCGTATTCGATGAGCAGTTCTTC

d_call: TRBD1
v_call: TRBV9
clone_size: .
j_call: TRBJ1-4
cdr3_aa: CASSVGQGDEKLFF
cdr3_nt: TGTGCCAGCAGCGTTGGACAGGGGGATGAAAAACTGTTTTTT

d_call: .
v_call: TRBV14
clone_size: .
j_call: TRBJ2-5
cdr3_aa: CASSQGQVGRLGETQYF
cdr3_nt: TGTGCCAGCAGCCAAGGTCAAGTCGGAAGACTCGGGGAGACCCAGTACTTC

d_call: TRBD1
v_call: TRBV2
clone_size: .
j_call: TRBJ1-1
cdr3_aa: CASSGDRGVGAFF
cdr3_nt: TGTGCCAGCAGCGGGGACAGGGGGGTAGGAGCTTTCTTT

d_call: .
v_call: TRBV19
clone_size: .
j_call: TRBJ1-3
cdr3_aa: CASRPQGDRGNTIYF
cdr3_nt: TGTGCCAGTAGACCACAGGGTGATCGAGGAAACACCATATATTTT

d_call: .
v_call: TRBV9
clone_size: .
j_call: TRBJ2-3
cdr3_aa: CASSSRAPGGTQYF
cdr3_nt: TGTGCCAGCAGCAGCCGGGCCCCCGGAGGTACGCAGTATTTT

d_call: .
v_call: TRBV11-3
clone_size: .
j_call: TRBJ2-5
cdr3_aa: CASSLDRSRGTQYF
cdr3_nt: TGTGCCAGCAGCTTAGATCGGTCAAGAGGGACCCAGTACTTC

d_call: TRBD1
v_call: TRBV5-6
clone_size: .
j_call: TRBJ2-5
cdr3_aa: CASSTGVETQYF
cdr3_nt: TGTGCCAGCAGTACAGGGGTAGAGACCCAGTACTTC

d_call: .
v_call: TRBV5-6
clone_size: .
j_call: TRBJ2-7
cdr3_aa: CASSFGGLYEQYF
cdr3_nt: TGTGCCAGCAGCTTCGGGGGGCTCTACGAGCAGTACTTC

d_call: .
v_call: TRBV24-1
clone_size: .
j_call: TRBJ1-1
cdr3_aa: CATRGTLNTEAFF
cdr3_nt: TGTGCCACCAGGGGGACATTGAACACTGAAGCTTTCTTT

d_call: TRBD2
v_call: TRBV28
clone_size: .
j_call: TRBJ2-3
cdr3_aa: CASRAGGSTDTQYF
cdr3_nt: TGTGCCAGCAGGGCGGGGGGCAGCACAGATACGCAGTATTTT

d_call: TRBD2
v_call: TRBV30
clone_size: once
j_call: TRBJ2-5
cdr3_aa: CAWTGLEDETQYF
cdr3_nt: TGTGCCTGGACTGGACTAGAGGATGAGACCCAGTACTTC

d_call: .
v_call: TRBV25-1
clone_size: .
j_call: TRBJ1-4
cdr3_aa: CASSDRVNEKLFF
cdr3_nt: TGTGCCAGCAGCGACAGAGTAAATGAAAAACTGTTTTTT

d_call: TRBD2
v_call: TRBV9
clone_size: once
j_call: TRBJ2-1
cdr3_aa: CASSVMSSGANYNEQFF
cdr3_nt: TGTGCCAGCAGCGTTATGAGCAGCGGGGCAAATTACAATGAGCAGTTCTTC

d_call: TRBD1
v_call: TRBV2
clone_size: .
j_call: TRBJ1-5
cdr3_aa: CASTGTGSQPQHF
cdr3_nt: TGTGCCAGCACCGGGACAGGGTCTCAGCCCCAGCATTTT

d_call: TRBD1
v_call: TRBV6-2/TRBV6-3
clone_size: once
j_call: TRBJ1-5
cdr3_aa: CASRPGQGGVVSQPQHF
cdr3_nt: TGTGCCAGCAGACCTGGACAGGGCGGCGTCGTAAGTCAGCCCCAGCATTTT

d_call: TRBD1
v_call: TRBV6-2/TRBV6-3
clone_size: .
j_call: TRBJ1-2
cdr3_aa: CASSSRDRGGGYTF
cdr3_nt: TGTGCCAGCAGTTCCCGGGACAGGGGTGGTGGCTACACCTTC

d_call: .
v_call: TRBV5-4
clone_size: .
j_call: TRBJ2-3
cdr3_aa: CASSGGAATLTDTQYF
cdr3_nt: TGTGCCAGCAGCGGGGGGGCGGCTACACTTACAGATACGCAGTATTTT

d_call: .
v_call: TRBV27
clone_size: .
j_call: TRBJ1-5
cdr3_aa: CASSPGQKENSNQPQHF
cdr3_nt: TGTGCCAGCAGTCCTGGTCAGAAAGAAAATAGCAATCAGCCCCAGCATTTT

d_call: TRBD1
v_call: TRBV13
clone_size: .
j_call: TRBJ1-6
cdr3_aa: CASSLDRKGSPLHF
cdr3_nt: TGTGCCAGCAGCTTGGACAGGAAAGGCTCACCCCTCCACTTT

d_call: .
v_call: TRBV5-4
clone_size: .
j_call: TRBJ1-1
cdr3_aa: CASSPRAGGEVTEAFF
cdr3_nt: TGTGCCAGCAGCCCACGGGCGGGGGGCGAGGTCACTGAAGCTTTCTTT

d_call: .
v_call: TRBV9
clone_size: .
j_call: TRBJ1-1
cdr3_aa: CASTAGEGGTEAFF
cdr3_nt: TGTGCCAGCACCGCCGGGGAGGGAGGCACTGAAGCTTTCTTT

d_call: TRBD1
v_call: TRBV7-9
clone_size: .
j_call: TRBJ2-3
cdr3_aa: CASSDPPGTGVTDTQYF
cdr3_nt: TGTGCCAGCAGCGATCCCCCCGGGACAGGGGTGACAGATACGCAGTATTTT

d_call: .
v_call: TRBV18
clone_size: .
j_call: TRBJ1-1
cdr3_aa: CASSPHGTRGAFF
cdr3_nt: TGTGCCAGCTCACCACATGGGACACGAGGGGCTTTCTTT

d_call: TRBD1
v_call: TRBV29-1
clone_size: .
j_call: TRBJ1-1
cdr3_aa: CSARQGGGEAFF
cdr3_nt: TGCAGCGCTAGACAGGGGGGAGGTGAAGCTTTCTTT

d_call: TRBD1
v_call: TRBV10-3
clone_size: .
j_call: TRBJ1-1
cdr3_aa: CAISVRQGARDTEAFF
cdr3_nt: TGTGCCATCAGTGTCCGACAGGGGGCTCGGGACACTGAAGCTTTCTTT

d_call: TRBD1
v_call: TRBV19
clone_size: .
j_call: TRBJ1-1
cdr3_aa: CASRPTGAFMNTEAFF
cdr3_nt: TGTGCCAGTAGACCGACAGGGGCCTTTATGAACACTGAAGCTTTCTTT

d_call: TRBD1
v_call: TRBV3-1/TRBV3-2
clone_size: .
j_call: TRBJ1-2
cdr3_aa: CASTDQAQGVNYGYTF
cdr3_nt: TGTGCCAGCACCGACCAAGCTCAGGGGGTCAACTATGGCTACACCTTC

d_call: .
v_call: TRBV7-6
clone_size: .
j_call: TRBJ2-5
cdr3_aa: CASSLNHGQQETQYF
cdr3_nt: TGTGCCAGCAGCTTAAATCACGGACAGCAAGAGACCCAGTACTTC

d_call: TRBD2
v_call: TRBV6-6
clone_size: .
j_call: TRBJ2-7
cdr3_aa: CASSRGLAGARSYEQYF
cdr3_nt: TGTGCCAGCAGCCGAGGACTAGCGGGGGCTCGCTCCTACGAGCAGTACTTC

d_call: TRBD1
v_call: TRBV5-6
clone_size: .
j_call: TRBJ2-1
cdr3_aa: CASSWTGQGPSNEQFF
cdr3_nt: TGTGCCAGCAGCTGGACAGGACAGGGGCCCTCCAATGAGCAGTTCTTC

d_call: TRBD1
v_call: TRBV5-4
clone_size: .
j_call: TRBJ1-4
cdr3_aa: CASSAGTGRSNEKLFF
cdr3_nt: TGTGCCAGCAGCGCAGGGACAGGGCGATCTAATGAAAAACTGTTTTTT

d_call: TRBD1
v_call: TRBV6-1
clone_size: .
j_call: TRBJ1-1
cdr3_aa: CASSVRTGRRADTEAFF
cdr3_nt: TGTGCCAGCAGTGTGCGGACAGGTCGCCGGGCGGACACTGAAGCTTTCTTT

d_call: TRBD1
v_call: TRBV10-3
clone_size: .
j_call: TRBJ2-6
cdr3_aa: CATSGTGGGPSGANVLTF
cdr3_nt: TGTGCCACCTCCGGGACAGGGGGAGGTCCCTCTGGGGCCAACGTCCTGACTTTC

d_call: TRBD2
v_call: TRBV30
clone_size: .
j_call: TRBJ2-1
cdr3_aa: CAWSVSPSPWRGGNEQFF
cdr3_nt: TGTGCCTGGAGTGTATCACCATCCCCCTGGCGGGGGGGTAATGAGCAGTTCTTC

d_call: TRBD2
v_call: TRBV5-1
clone_size: .
j_call: TRBJ2-5
cdr3_aa: CASSLALLAGAQETQYF
cdr3_nt: TGCGCCAGCAGCTTGGCCCTACTAGCGGGGGCCCAAGAGACCCAGTACTTC

d_call: TRBD2
v_call: TRBV27
clone_size: .
j_call: TRBJ2-5
cdr3_aa: CASRPSGQETQYF
cdr3_nt: TGTGCCAGCCGCCCTAGCGGGCAAGAGACCCAGTACTTC

d_call: .
v_call: TRBV27
clone_size: .
j_call: TRBJ1-5
cdr3_aa: CASSFSGESNQPQHF
cdr3_nt: TGTGCCAGCAGTTTTTCGGGGGAGAGCAATCAGCCCCAGCATTTT